This TCR beta chain was obtained from a study of T cells after yellow fever vaccination. Background on the study: The authors prepared low-cell-number fractions using SMART-Seq v4 Ultra Low Input.

With V trimmed by 5 bases and J by 2 bases, 9 bases remained unmatched. Germline V gene data show CDR1 as SGHTA and CDR2 as FQGNSA. The CDR3 loop spans 16 amino acids. The study, taken as a whole, reports: FACS-sorted repertoires could harbor abundant contaminating bulk-population clonotypes. Reappearing after the booster were most of the clones from primary vaccination (96% CD4, 88% CD8).

There are a few counts of this clonotype. The antigen remains unidentified. UMIs and a universal primer site were added when TCR cDNA was made by 5'RACE template switching. TCRdb used MiXCR to reprocess the 5' RACE reads, holding one entry per CDR3 protein. This sample has hundreds of thousands of distinct CDR3 sequences, with about 13% found just once. This sequence was found in a man aged 25 to 45 who received the YFV17D yellow fever vaccine. This chain uses TRBV7-2 with TRBJ2-7, with TRBD2 matching over 10 bases. Sequenced here: PBMCs, sampled on the day of the yellow fever booster vaccination. The CDR3 coding sequence is TGTGCCAGCAGCCCCCGGGTGCTAGCGGGAGCCTACGAGCAGTACTTC. It is translated as CASSPRVLAGAYEQYF.